Shown below are 18 T cell receptor beta chains from a single sample sequenced in a study of T-cell reconstitution after alpha-beta-depleted transplantation in children (TCRdb year 2016). Preparation of the library involved PCR. The listed sequencing device is Illumina HiSeq 2500. TCR libraries were prepared with molecular barcoding, using unique molecular identifiers to normalize TCRbeta repertoire quantification. TCRdb reprocessed the public reads (quality trimming at Q25 with fastp, clone calling with MiXCR) and kept in-frame beta chains. CDR3 protein duplicates are merged, each entry listing the most common genes and DNA. The sample records 500,000 or so distinct CDR3 sequences, roughly 33% of which are singletons. The top ten clones comprise around 2.3% of the sample. This material consisted of PBMCs from the stem cell graft donor, taken from the stem cell graft. The origin of the receptors is a human donor who donated a stem cell graft to a child with aplastic anemia.

This clonotype was counted only a few times. V and J are TRBV5-4 and TRBJ1-2; no clear D gene. This CDR3 spans 13 amino acids. Germline V gives CDR1 SGHNT, CDR2 YYREEE (reference sequence). Deletions cut 0 bases from V and 6 bases from J, with 9 bases between. The CDR3 loop is CASSLVVGNGYTF. The CDR3 bases are TGTGCCAGCAGCTTGGTTGTTGGGAATGGCTACACCTTC.

This clonotype was observed a handful of times. The J gene is TRBJ1-3, the V gene TRBV4-3; possibly TRBD1 for D (5 bases). Germline lookup yields CDR1 LGHNA and CDR2 YSLEER. This CDR3 is built from 15 residues. Trimming stripped 3 bases from V and 2 bases from J, with 11 bases between. The CDR3 DNA is TGCGCCAGCAGCCAGGGACGAACAACTGGAAACACCATATATTTT. It yields the protein CASSQGRTTGNTIYF.

J is TRBJ2-1 and V is TRBV6-1, with TRBD2 matching 7 bases. The germline V gene encodes CDR1 MNHNS and CDR2 SASEGT. The CDR3 extends over 14 amino acids. The V segment lost 4 bases and the J segment 5 bases; nucleotides outside the gene matches: 5. The CDR3 DNA sequence: TGTGCCAGCAGTGGGAGCGGGGCCCACAATGAGCAGTTCTTC. Translated, it gives CASSGSGAHNEQFF.

This clonotype was counted at least ten times. The chain has TRBV6-6 and TRBJ2-5, with 7 bases aligning to TRBD1. CDR1 and CDR2 (germline): MNHNY, SVGAGI (reference sequence). This CDR3 is built from 13 residues. The V gene end was trimmed by 6 bases and the J gene end by 1 base; junction bases not matched to a gene: 2. The CDR3 loop is CASRGQPQETQYF. In DNA, the CDR3 is TGTGCCAGCAGGGGACAGCCCCAAGAGACCCAGTACTTC.

The chain is built from TRBV20-1 and TRBJ2-5; D unclear. V lost 5 bases and J lost 5, with 18 bases in between. This CDR3 comprises 14 residues. Germline V gene sequence: CDR1 DFQATT, CDR2 SNEGSKA (reference sequence). CDR3 nucleotides: TGCAGTGCTCCACCGTTCGGCCCGACGGAGACCCAGTACTTC. Translated, it gives CSAPPFGPTETQYF.

This rearrangement joins TRBV15 to TRBJ1-4; TRBD1 might be the D (6 bases). The CDR3 runs 14 residues. Germline CDR1 is LNHNV and CDR2 is YYDKDF (reference sequence). V was clipped by 1 base and J by 7 bases, with 10 bases between them. The CDR3 sequence: CATSRVDRSEKLFF. The DNA for the CDR3 is TGTGCCACCAGCAGAGTGGACAGATCTGAAAAACTGTTTTTT.

This chain links TRBV18 with TRBJ2-7; the match to TRBD1 covers 11 bases. Germline V gene lookup returns CDR1 KGHSH and CDR2 LQKENI. Losses at the gene ends were 2 bases for V and 2 bases for J; bases not matched to a gene: 5. The CDR3 consists of 16 residues. The CDR3 spells CASSPVRGQGAYEQYF. CDR3 bases: TGTGCCAGCTCACCAGTAAGGGGACAGGGGGCCTACGAGCAGTACTTC.

The CDR3 coding sequence is TGTGCCTGGGGGACCGAAATCTTAGGGGACACTGAAGCTTTCTTT. Translation gives CAWGTEILGDTEAFF. This rearrangement joins TRBV30 to TRBJ1-1; weak D call: TRBD1 (5 bases). CDR3 length: 15 amino acids. Trimming removed 5 bases at V and 3 bases at J, with 19 bases between. Per germline, CDR1 GTSNPN and CDR2 SVGIG (reference sequence).

This clonotype appeared a few times. V is TRBV20-1 and J is TRBJ2-1, with 8 nucleotides matching TRBD2. CDR1 and CDR2 (germline): DFQATT, SNEGSKA (reference sequence). The CDR3 has 18 residues. The trim removed 1 base at V and 0 bases at J, leaving 11 bases unmatched. CDR3: CSARAFSTSVVSYNEQFF. As DNA, the CDR3 is TGCAGTGCTAGAGCTTTCTCGACTAGCGTAGTCTCCTACAATGAGCAGTTCTTC.

In its sample, this clonotype was seen a few times. The gene calls are TRBV7-2 and TRBJ1-1; D ambiguous. V was clipped by 1 base and J by 5 bases, with 17 bases between them. The CDR3 loop spans 16 amino acids. Per the germline V gene, CDR1 is SGHTA and CDR2 is FQGNSA. The CDR3 reads CASSLGAGIPGTEAFF. CDR3 bases: TGTGCCAGCAGCTTAGGGGCAGGCATACCTGGGACTGAAGCTTTCTTT.

This clonotype was observed a few times. The DNA for the CDR3 is TGTGCCAGCAGCTTAGTGGGTAGCGGTTCCAATGAGCAGTTCTTC. It yields the protein CASSLVGSGSNEQFF. The chain joins TRBV7-2 to TRBJ2-1, with a tentative D call TRBD2 (6 bases). CDR1 is SGHTA, CDR2 FQGNSA, per germline. The CDR3 runs 15 residues. V was clipped by 1 base and J by 6 bases, with 13 bases between them.

J is TRBJ2-7 and V is TRBV7-2, with 8 bases fitting TRBD2. Unmatched junction bases numbered 13, after V lost 5 bases and J lost 4 bases. Per germline, CDR1 SGHTA and CDR2 FQGNSA. The length of the CDR3 is 16 residues. The CDR3 coding sequence is TGTGCCAGCAGCCCGACCGACTTAGCGGGAAAGTACGAGCAGTACTTC. Its protein product is CASSPTDLAGKYEQYF.

This clonotype came up a few times. This chain uses TRBV4-3 with TRBJ2-7, with a possible D match to TRBD1 (6 bases). CDR3 length: 14 amino acids. The V end was cut by 0 bases, the J end by 6 bases, with 12 bases between. From germline, CDR1 is LGHNA and CDR2 YSLEER. As DNA, the CDR3 is TGCGCCAGCAGCCAAGATCACAGGGTCGGCGAGCAGTACGTC. This codes for CASSQDHRVGEQYV.

The chain is built from TRBV7-2 and TRBJ1-4; perhaps TRBD1 as D (5 bases). The germline CDR1 and CDR2 sequences are SGHTA and FQGNSA. Trimming cost V 0 bases and J 3 bases, with 11 bases left between them. The CDR3 length is 16 residues. CDR3: CASSLAGRQSNEKLFF. The DNA for the CDR3 is TGTGCCAGCAGCTTAGCTGGCCGACAGTCTAATGAAAAACTGTTTTTT.

The J gene is TRBJ2-1, the V gene TRBV3-1; 10 bases agree with TRBD2. The J segment lost 9 bases and the V segment lost 4 bases, leaving 9 bases of the junction unmatched. Germline V CDR1 and CDR2: LGHDT, YNNKEL (reference sequence). This CDR3 comprises 15 residues. The CDR3 DNA reads TGTGCCAGCAGCCCCCTTTCTAGCGGGAGTGGTGAGCAGTTCTTC. This sequence encodes CASSPLSSGSGEQFF.

This clonotype was seen a few times. J is TRBJ1-5 and V is TRBV28; the D gene is possibly TRBD1 (5 bases). Germline CDR1 reads MDHEN; CDR2 reads SYDVKM. The CDR3 length is 12 residues. Trimming shortened V by 5 bases and J by 7 bases, and 9 bases separated the two germline ends. The CDR3 coding sequence is TGTGCCAGCAGTCGTACAGGACAGCCCCAGCATTTT. Translating it yields CASSRTGQPQHF.

This clonotype came up a few times. The V call is TRBV7-3, the J call TRBJ2-2; 7 bases are shared with TRBD1. V lost 5 bases to trimming and J lost 4 bases; unmatched junction nucleotides: 10. The CDR3 is 16 residues long. Looked up from germline, CDR1 is SGHTA and CDR2 is FQGTGA. The DNA of the CDR3 is TGTGCCAGCAGCCCCCATGACAGGGTAACCACCGGGGAGCTGTTTTTT. Amino acid sequence: CASSPHDRVTTGELFF.

The J gene is TRBJ1-1, the V gene TRBV30; D remains unclear. Germline CDR1 reads GTSNPN; CDR2 reads SVGIG (reference sequence). The CDR3 spans 13 residues. V shed 0 bases and J shed 0 bases, with 5 bases lying between them. This CDR3 is CAWSVTLNTEAFF. CDR3 sequence (DNA): TGTGCCTGGAGTGTGACCTTGAACACTGAAGCTTTCTTT.